Below, one T cell receptor (beta chain) is given with its context. V shed 6 bases and J shed 3 bases, with 22 bases lying between them. In germline, CDR1 is MDHEN, CDR2 SYDVKM. CDR3 size: 17 residues. The source of the sample is a study of blood T cell repertoires in COVID-19. Turning to the study itself: Researchers got acute and convalescent COVID-19 samples from the United States, Italy and Spain. Sample material is recorded as cDNA or gDNA derived from T cells, B-cell-depleted T cells, or PBMCs.

In the study's own analysis: Amplification of reference gene primers was used by the study to estimate nucleated cell counts. Here immunoSEQ multiplex PCR was the method, and the copy in TCRdb shows in-frame clones only, minus some. V and J calls and clone size are as listed in that table; D and trimming were resolved from the DNA. The sample holds some 83,000 clones, roughly 86% seen once. The gene calls are TRBV28 and TRBJ2-3, with TRBD2 as a possible D gene (6 bases). The sequence came from a human donor in a cohort sampled during active COVID-19. The material sequenced was peripheral blood. The CDR3 here is CASSAPRRAIRTDTQYF. The CDR3 region has the DNA TGTGCCAGCAGCGCCCCGAGGAGGGCCATCAGAACAGATACGCAGTATTTT.